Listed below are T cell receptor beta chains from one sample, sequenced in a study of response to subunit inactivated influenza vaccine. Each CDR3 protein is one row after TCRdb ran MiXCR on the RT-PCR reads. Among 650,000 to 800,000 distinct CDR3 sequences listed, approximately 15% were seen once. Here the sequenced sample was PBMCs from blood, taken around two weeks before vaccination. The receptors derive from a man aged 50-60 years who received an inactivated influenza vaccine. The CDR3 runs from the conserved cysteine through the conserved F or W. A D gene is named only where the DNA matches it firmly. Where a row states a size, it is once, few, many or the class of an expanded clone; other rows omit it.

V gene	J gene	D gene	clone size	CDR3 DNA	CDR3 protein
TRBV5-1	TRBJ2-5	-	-	TGCGCCACCAGCGAGAATCCGGGGGTCCAAGAGACCCAGTACTTC	CATSENPGVQETQYF
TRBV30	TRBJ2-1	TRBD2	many	TGTGCCTGGAGTGTATCGGGAGGGCCCAGGTCCTACAATGAGCAGTTCTTC	CAWSVSGGPRSYNEQFF
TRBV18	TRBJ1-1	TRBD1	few	TGTGCCAGCTCACCAATAAGGGGGCCGGGGACTGAAGCTTTCTTT	CASSPIRGPGTEAFF
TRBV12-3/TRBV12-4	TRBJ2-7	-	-	TGTGCCAGCAGTTTTGTTCCGGGCTACGAGCAGTACTTC	CASSFVPGYEQYF
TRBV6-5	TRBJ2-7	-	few	TGTGCCAGCAGTTACTCTCGGACGGCTCTTGCTAACTCCTACGAGCAGTACTTC	CASSYSRTALANSYEQYF
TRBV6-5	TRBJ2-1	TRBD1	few	TGTGCCAGCAGTTACTCGAGTCGGACAGGGGACAATGAGCAGTTCTTC	CASSYSSRTGDNEQFF
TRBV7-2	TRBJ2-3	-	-	TGTGCCAGCAGCTCCCCAGCGGAAGCTACGCAGTATTTT	CASSSPAEATQYF
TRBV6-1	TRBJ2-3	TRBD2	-	TGTGCCAGCCTGGTTTTAGCTAGCGGGCTTAGCACAGATACGCAGTATTTT	CASLVLASGLSTDTQYF
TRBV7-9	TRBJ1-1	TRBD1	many	TGTGCCAGCAGTTTTGGACAGGGTGGCACTGAAGCTTTCTTT	CASSFGQGGTEAFF
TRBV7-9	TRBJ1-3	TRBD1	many	TGTGCCAGCAGCTCAACAAAAATCGGACAGGGACCTTCCTCTGGAAACACCATATATTTT	CASSSTKIGQGPSSGNTIYF
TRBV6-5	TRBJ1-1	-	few	TGTGCCAGCAGTTACTCGACAGAAGCTTTCTTT	CASSYSTEAFF
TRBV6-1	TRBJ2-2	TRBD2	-	TGTGCCAGCCGGGGACTAGCGGGGGCCCCGGGCACCGGGGAGCTGTTTTTT	CASRGLAGAPGTGELFF
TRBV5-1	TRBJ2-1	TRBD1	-	TGCGCCAGCAGCCTACAACCGGGACAGGGGAACAATGAGCAGTTCTTC	CASSLQPGQGNNEQFF
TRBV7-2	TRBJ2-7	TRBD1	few	TGTGCCAGCAGCTTAGTGTCAGGGGGCTCGGACGAGCAGTACTTC	CASSLVSGGSDEQYF
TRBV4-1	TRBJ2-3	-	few	TGCGCCAGCAGCCAAGCGCGTCGGCCCCTTAGCACAGATACGCAGTATTTT	CASSQARRPLSTDTQYF
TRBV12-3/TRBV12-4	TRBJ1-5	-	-	TGTGCCAGCAGTCCAGCGCAGGGATACGCTCAGCCCCAGCATTTT	CASSPAQGYAQPQHF
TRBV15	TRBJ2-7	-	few	TGTGCCACCAGCATTGAGACAGGATTTGGGGAGCAGTACTTC	CATSIETGFGEQYF
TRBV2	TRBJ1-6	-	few	TGTGCCAGCAGTGTTCAGGCAGTTTCACCCCTCCACTTT	CASSVQAVSPLHF
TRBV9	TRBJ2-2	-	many	TGTGCCAGCAGCCCATCCACTAACACCGGGGAGCTGTTTTTT	CASSPSTNTGELFF
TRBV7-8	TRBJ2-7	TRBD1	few	TGTGCCAGCAGCTTATTAGACAGGGGAGACGAGCAGTACTTC	CASSLLDRGDEQYF
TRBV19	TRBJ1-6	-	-	TGTGCCAGTAGGTGGACAAGCGTTTATAATTCACCCCTCCACTTT	CASRWTSVYNSPLHF
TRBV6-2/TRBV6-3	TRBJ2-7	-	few	TGTGCCAGCAATCATAGGACAGAGTCCTACGAGCAGTACTTC	CASNHRTESYEQYF
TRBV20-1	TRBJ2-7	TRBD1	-	TGCAGTGCTAGAGATATTGGGACAGGGGGCCCCGGGAGCTCCTACGAGCAGTACTTC	CSARDIGTGGPGSSYEQYF
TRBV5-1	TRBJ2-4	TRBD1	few	TGCGCCAGCAGCTTGTTCGGGACAGGTGAAAACATTCAGTACTTC	CASSLFGTGENIQYF
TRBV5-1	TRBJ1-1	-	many	TGCGCCAGCAGCTTGATCGGGGGAACTGAAGCTTTCTTT	CASSLIGGTEAFF
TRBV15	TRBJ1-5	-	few	TGTGCCACCAGCAGAGAGGGGACAAATCAGCCCCAGCATTTT	CATSREGTNQPQHF
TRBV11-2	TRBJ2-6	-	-	TGTGCCAGCAGCTTAGTGTCGGGTCAGGGTGGCGGGGCCAACGTCCTGACTTTC	CASSLVSGQGGGANVLTF
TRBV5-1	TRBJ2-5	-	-	TGCGCCAGCAGCTTTGGGCATACAAGATTAGAGACCCAGTACTTC	CASSFGHTRLETQYF
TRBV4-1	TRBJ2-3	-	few	TGCGCCAGCAGCCAAGAATTCGGTGGAAGCACAGATACGCAGTATTTT	CASSQEFGGSTDTQYF
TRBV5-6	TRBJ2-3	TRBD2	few	TGTGCCAGCAGCCCCTCCGGGACTAGCGGGAAACGCACAGATACGCAGTATTTT	CASSPSGTSGKRTDTQYF
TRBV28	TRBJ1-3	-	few	TGTGCCAGCAGTTTTTCCAGGACACCGGATGGAAACACCATATATTTT	CASSFSRTPDGNTIYF
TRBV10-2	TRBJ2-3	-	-	TGCCCATTTAGGGCCCGATTGAAAGATACGCAGTATTTT	CPFRARLKDTQYF